This paragraph reports one TCR beta chain. Which antigen it targets is not known. Base qualities are not provided; no much larger clone lies one nucleotide away. Libraries were constructed by RT-PCR. The instrument was a NextSeq 550. The raw public reads went through TCRdb reprocessing: fastp at Q25, MiXCR clone calling, in-frame beta chains kept. Rows merge per CDR3 protein into single entries with the most common DNA and genes. The sample table contains 800,000 to 1,000,000 distinct CDR3 sequences; only one count was recorded for about 20% of them. The leading ten clones occupy around 6% of the sample. Deletion took 4 bases off V and 1 base off J, with a span of 15 bases between the germline ends. The germline V gene sets CDR1 to SGHDT and CDR2 to YYEEEE. Measured from the cysteine to the phenylalanine, the CDR3 is 17 residues long. Only the CDR3 DNA stays, 51 bases, in frame from base 1. This sample is drawn from a study of patients and donors after allogeneic stem cell transplantation (dated by TCRdb to about 2020).

The chain joins TRBV5-6 to TRBJ2-6; the D gene assignment is ambiguous. This TCR derives from a human donor who was either an allogeneic HSCT recipient or a stem cell or donor lymphocyte infusion donor (not recorded which). It is not recorded whose cells these are; they may come from a transplant donor. Material for sequencing was blood, either unsorted or a sorted T cell fraction (not recorded which). The DNA reads as follows: TGTGCCAGCAGCCCTATCGCAGGCCGATCTGGGGCCAACGTCCTGACTTTC. It translates as CASSPIAGRSGANVLTF. Full variable domain (CDR3 extended with the reference TRBV5-6 and TRBJ2-6 proteins): DAGVTQSPTHLIKTRGQQVTLRCSPKSGHDTVSWYQQALGQGPQFIFQYYEEEERQRGNFPDRFSGHQFPNYSSELNVNALLLGDSALYLCASSPIAGRSGANVLTFGAGSRLTVL.